This TCR beta chain was obtained from a study of beta chain features in type 1 diabetes. Study-wide results and limits: Comparison showed that naive, central memory and Treg TCRB repertoires appeared more similar among patients than among healthy donors.

Investigators reverse transcribed all isolated RNA, so they sequenced expressed TCRB transcripts. TCRdb's copy holds only in-frame clones and misses some; the assay was immunoSEQ multiplex PCR. The repertoire holds around 300,000 clones, 8% seen once, with approximately 0.99% in the top ten. There are a few counts of this clone. What it binds is unknown. This clonotype was obtained from a woman aged 18-29 years in good health. Sequenced material: central memory CD4+ T cells from blood.

The CDR3 spells CASSLLAGTDTQYF. The CDR3 DNA sequence: TGTGCCAGCAGCTTACTTGCGGGGACAGATACGCAGTATTTT. The chain recombines TRBV7-2 with TRBJ2-3, with D perhaps matching TRBD2 (6 bases). The CDR3 consists of 14 residues. The germline gives CDR1 SGHTA, CDR2 FQGNSA. Deletions cut 2 bases from V and 3 bases from J, with 9 bases between.